One sample yielded the 13 T cell receptor beta chains listed below, sequenced in a study of blood T cell repertoires in COVID-19. Produced via immunoSEQ multiplex PCR; TCRdb's table is partial and in-frame only. The data show some 7,900 clones, 65% to 85% seen once. The sequencing sample was made of peripheral blood. These receptors were taken from a human donor with active COVID-19. The donor label of this sample is uncertain.

The rearrangement links TRBV9 to TRBJ2-1; possibly TRBD2 for D (5 bases). Trimming took off 4 bases at V and 1 base at J, with 9 bases between the two ends. The CDR3 length is 14 residues. In germline, CDR1 is SGDLS, CDR2 YYNGEE. The CDR3 DNA reads TGTGCCAGCAGCACTAGTGGTTCCTACAATGAGCAGTTCTTC. The encoded protein is CASSTSGSYNEQFF.

The CDR3 sequence: CATSVPGQGGGELFF. CDR3 nucleotide sequence: TGTGCCACCAGTGTTCCGGGACAGGGCGGCGGGGAGCTGTTTTTT. The genes are TRBV24-1 and TRBJ2-2; 9 bases are a match to TRBD1. The germline V gene has CDR1 KGHDR and CDR2 SFDVKD. With V trimmed by 5 bases and J by 7 bases, 7 bases remained unmatched. The CDR3 is made up of 15 amino acids.

This clone showed up just once. This chain links TRBV5-1 with TRBJ2-1; D perhaps matches TRBD1 (5 bases). The V and J ends lost 0 bases and 4 bases respectively, with 11 bases between them. The CDR3 sequence is 15 residues long. The V gene's germline CDR1 is SGHRS and CDR2 YFSETQ. DNA for the CDR3: TGCGCCAGCAGCTTGGCCCCGGACAAATACAATGAGCAGTTCTTC. It specifies CASSLAPDKYNEQFF.

V is TRBV9 and J is TRBJ2-5; TRBD2 agrees at 14 bases. V gave up 3 bases and J gave up 5 bases; unmatched junction bases: 6. Per germline, CDR1 SGDLS and CDR2 YYNGEE. The CDR3 is 16 residues long. CDR3 in amino acids: CASSARLAGGVETQYF. The CDR3 coding sequence is TGTGCCAGCAGCGCCAGACTAGCGGGAGGGGTGGAGACCCAGTACTTC.

The V and J genes are TRBV9 and TRBJ1-1; TRBD1 matches at 7 bases. The CDR3 runs to 16 residues. CDR1 SGDLS and CDR2 YYNGEE come from the germline V gene. The V and J ends lost 3 bases and 4 bases, in that order; junction bases with no gene match: 12. The CDR3 protein is CASSGQGSPWGTEAFF. As DNA, the CDR3 is TGTGCCAGCAGCGGACAGGGATCCCCTTGGGGCACTGAAGCTTTCTTT.

The chain links TRBV30 to TRBJ2-3, with 7 bases that match TRBD2. Trimming took 2 bases from V and 4 from J; bases not matched to a gene: 6. The germline V gene encodes CDR1 GTSNPN and CDR2 SVGIG (reference sequence). The CDR3 spans 14 residues. CDR3 protein: CAWSSAGAADTQYF. The CDR3 DNA follows: TGTGCCTGGAGTTCGGCGGGAGCTGCAGATACGCAGTATTTT.

The V and J genes are TRBV6-7 and TRBJ2-7; 9 positions match TRBD1. TRBV6-7 qualifies as an ORF whose function is uncertain. V was pared by 4 bases and J by 4 bases, with 20 bases of the junction left unmatched. CDR3 length equals 19 residues. The CDR3 protein is CASSSTDRGVLRSRYEQYF. The CDR3 DNA is TGTGCCAGCAGTTCCACGGACAGGGGAGTATTGCGTTCTAGGTACGAGCAGTACTTC.

The CDR3 protein is CASSIAGPNTGELFF. The CDR3 region has the DNA TGTGCCAGCAGTATAGCGGGACCGAACACCGGGGAGCTGTTTTTT. J is TRBJ2-2 and V is TRBV6-5; 8 bases line up with TRBD2. Germline V CDR1 and CDR2: MNHEY, SVGAGI. This CDR3 contains 15 residues. The V and J ends lost 5 bases and 0 bases, in that order; junction bases with no gene match: 2.

The sample holds one count of this clone. The chain has TRBV6-5 and TRBJ2-3; 7 bases align to TRBD1. The germline V gene has CDR1 MNHEY and CDR2 SVGAGI. V dropped 2 bases and J dropped 3; count of bases not matched to a gene: 2. This CDR3 region has 14 residues. CDR3 residues: CASSYRGQTDTQYF. The CDR3 nucleotides are TGTGCCAGCAGTTACAGGGGGCAGACAGATACGCAGTATTTT.

This clone appeared once. The chain links TRBV6-5 to TRBJ1-1; D remains unclear. The CDR3 totals 13 residues. Trimming left V 5 bases short and J 2 bases short, with 9 bases between. Germline V gene data show CDR1 as MNHEY and CDR2 as SVGAGI. In DNA form, the CDR3 reads TGTGCCAGCAGTCCGCGGGGTAACACTGAAGCTTTCTTT. Amino acid sequence: CASSPRGNTEAFF.

The V and J genes are TRBV5-4 and TRBJ2-7, with 8 positions matching TRBD2. CDR1 and CDR2 (germline): SGHNT, YYREEE (reference sequence). The J segment lost 0 bases and the V segment lost 4 bases, leaving 3 bases of the junction unmatched. The CDR3 totals 14 residues. This CDR3 is CASSPGTSSYEQYF. DNA of the CDR3: TGTGCCAGCAGCCCCGGGACTAGCTCCTACGAGCAGTACTTC.

The CDR3 region is CASSLGRGGEQYF. CDR3 coding DNA: TGTGCCAGCAGCTTAGGCCGGGGGGGCGAGCAGTACTTC. The chain carries TRBV13 and TRBJ2-7, with 8 bases matching TRBD2. CDR1 and CDR2 (germline): PRHDT, FYEKMQ (reference sequence). The ends lost 0 bases at V and 6 bases at J; junction bases unmatched: 1. The CDR3 has 13 residues.

The chain carries TRBV28 and TRBJ2-3; TRBD2 aligns across 8 bases. The V gene end was trimmed by 11 bases and the J gene end by 6 bases; junction bases not matched to a gene: 7. Germline-derived CDR1 and CDR2 are MDHEN and SYDVKM. The CDR3 runs 12 residues. The CDR3 loop reads CASASGPDTQYF. In nucleotides, the CDR3 is TGTGCCTCGGCTAGCGGGCCCGATACGCAGTATTTT.